A selection of T cell receptor beta chains follows, all from one sample in a study of cytomegalovirus exposure and HLA in healthy donors. Clones were read by immunoSEQ multiplex PCR, and TCRdb kept only the in-frame ones, dropping some. Among approximately 120,000 clones listed, 60% to 85% were seen once. The specimen sequenced was PBMCs. These receptors were obtained from a man aged 25 to 40 in good health and CMV-seronegative. The CDR3 runs from the conserved cysteine through the conserved F or W. D genes are given only for firm matches. Clone sizes are given selectively: once, few, many, or a class where the clone is expanded.

abundance	v_gene	j_gene	d_gene	CDR3aa	CDR3nt
NA	TRBV19	TRBJ1-1	TRBD1	CASSKTGASEAFF	TGTGCCAGTAGTAAGACAGGGGCCTCTGAAGCTTTCTTT
NA	TRBV2	TRBJ1-2	TRBD1	CASSFTRQGDYTF	TGTGCCAGCAGTTTCACGAGACAGGGAGACTACACCTTC
NA	TRBV28	TRBJ1-1	NA	CASSFSGAGNTEAFF	TGTGCCAGCAGTTTTTCAGGGGCGGGGAACACTGAAGCTTTCTTT
few	TRBV2	TRBJ1-2	NA	CASTLTPTPVYGYTF	TGTGCCAGCACCCTAACGCCTACTCCGGTCTATGGCTACACCTTC
once	TRBV18	TRBJ1-6	NA	CASSPAGSWVNSPLHF	TGTGCCAGCTCACCGGCGGGATCATGGGTGAATTCACCCCTCCACTTT
once	TRBV6-5	TRBJ1-5	NA	CASSTGNQPQHF	TGTGCCAGCAGTACCGGTAATCAGCCCCAGCATTTT
NA	TRBV19	TRBJ2-7	TRBD2	CASSITSGGREQYF	TGTGCCAGTAGTATTACTAGCGGAGGACGCGAGCAGTACTTC
NA	TRBV27	TRBJ1-1	TRBD1	CASSTNRGITEAFF	TGTGCCAGCAGTACAAACAGGGGGATCACTGAAGCTTTCTTT
NA	TRBV5-4	TRBJ2-7	NA	CASSRDMIYEQYF	TGTGCCAGCAGCCGGGACATGATCTACGAGCAGTACTTC
few	TRBV19	TRBJ1-1	NA	CASSIDPGNTEAFF	TGTGCCAGTAGTATAGATCCGGGGAACACTGAAGCTTTCTTT
NA	TRBV14	TRBJ1-3	TRBD1	CASSRTGTGGNTIYF	TGTGCCAGCAGCCGAACCGGGACAGGGGGAAACACCATATATTTT
NA	TRBV28	TRBJ1-5	NA	CASSGVQTGSYNQPQHF	TGTGCCAGCAGCGGAGTACAGACAGGTTCTTACAATCAGCCCCAGCATTTT
NA	TRBV5-1	TRBJ1-3	NA	CASSFRGSSGNTIYF	TGCGCCAGCAGCTTCCGGGGTTCATCTGGAAACACCATATATTTT
NA	TRBV19	TRBJ1-3	TRBD1	CASGTGGNTIYF	TGTGCCAGCGGGACAGGCGGAAACACCATATATTTT
NA	TRBV27	TRBJ1-5	NA	CASSFGRVDQPQHF	TGTGCCAGCAGTTTCGGCCGGGTAGATCAGCCCCAGCATTTT
NA	TRBV10-3	TRBJ1-5	TRBD1	CAISGQGRNQPQHF	TGTGCCATCAGCGGACAGGGCCGCAATCAGCCCCAGCATTTT
NA	TRBV5-6	TRBJ1-1	TRBD1	CASSPDRGGTEAFF	TGTGCCAGCAGCCCGGACAGGGGAGGCACTGAAGCTTTCTTT
once	TRBV6-5	TRBJ1-1	TRBD1	CASSYIQTHRGAFF	TGTGCCAGCAGTTACATCCAGACCCACAGGGGAGCTTTCTTT
NA	TRBV2	TRBJ2-5	TRBD1	CASKAGQGQAQYF	TGTGCCAGCAAGGCGGGACAGGGACAGGCCCAGTACTTC
NA	TRBV6-1	TRBJ2-2	TRBD2	CASSPPSGATGELFF	TGTGCCAGCAGCCCGCCTAGCGGGGCAACCGGGGAGCTGTTTTTT
NA	TRBV19	TRBJ2-6	NA	CASSVGASGANVLTF	TGTGCCAGTAGTGTGGGGGCCTCTGGGGCCAACGTCCTGACTTTC
NA	TRBV5-1	TRBJ2-7	TRBD2	CASSLGGGEQYF	TGCGCCAGCAGCTTGGGGGGGGGCGAGCAGTACTTC
once	TRBV6-1	TRBJ1-2	TRBD1	CASSEMDRGLGYTF	TGTGCCAGCAGTGAAATGGACAGGGGGCTTGGCTACACCTTC
NA	TRBV28	TRBJ2-1	TRBD2	CASKQLATTYNEQFF	TGTGCCAGCAAGCAACTAGCGACCACCTACAATGAGCAGTTCTTC
NA	TRBV2	TRBJ1-5	TRBD1	CASSDRGRNQPQHF	TGTGCCAGCAGTGATAGGGGGCGTAATCAGCCCCAGCATTTT
NA	TRBV5-1	TRBJ1-1	TRBD1	CASSQDRISAFF	TGCGCCAGCAGCCAGGACAGGATCTCAGCTTTCTTT
NA	TRBV7-2	TRBJ2-1	NA	CASSPSPLYWGIAEGEQFF	TGTGCCAGCAGCCCTTCGCCATTATATTGGGGCATCGCGGAAGGTGAGCAGTTCTTC
once	TRBV27	TRBJ1-2	NA	CASSRSGTLYGYTF	TGTGCCAGCAGCAGGTCCGGGACACTCTATGGCTACACCTTC
once	TRBV25-1	TRBJ2-7	TRBD2	CASSRGGASSYEQYF	TGTGCCAGCAGCCGGGGGGGGGCCAGCTCCTACGAGCAGTACTTC
few	TRBV27	TRBJ2-5	TRBD1	CASSPDRGRETQYF	TGTGCCAGCAGTCCCGACAGGGGGAGGGAGACCCAGTACTTC
NA	TRBV30	TRBJ1-1	NA	CAWFVGSMNTEAFF	TGTGCCTGGTTCGTGGGCAGCATGAACACTGAAGCTTTCTTT
few	TRBV14	TRBJ2-5	NA	CASSQASTGTQYF	TGTGCCAGCAGCCAAGCCTCAACTGGGACCCAGTACTTC
NA	TRBV7-9	TRBJ2-7	NA	CASSLGEGPCEQYF	TGTGCCAGCAGCTTAGGTGAGGGTCCCTGCGAGCAGTACTTC
NA	TRBV29-1	TRBJ1-1	TRBD1	CSVGNYRGTEAFF	TGCAGCGTTGGAAATTACAGGGGCACTGAAGCTTTCTTT
NA	TRBV14	TRBJ1-1	NA	CASSLLQRQIIMNTEAFF	TGTGCCAGCAGCCTACTCCAGAGACAGATAATCATGAACACTGAAGCTTTCTTT
few	TRBV5-6	TRBJ1-1	TRBD1	CASSLDVGRGDRGAEAFF	TGTGCCAGCAGCTTGGATGTGGGTCGCGGGGACAGGGGTGCTGAAGCTTTCTTT
once	TRBV5-4	TRBJ1-2	TRBD1	CASSPQGETYGYTF	TGTGCCAGCAGCCCCCAGGGGGAGACCTATGGCTACACCTTC
once	TRBV7-8	TRBJ2-1	TRBD2	CASSFWEIAGAYNEQFF	TGTGCCAGCAGCTTTTGGGAGATAGCGGGAGCTTACAATGAGCAGTTCTTC
NA	TRBV6-6	TRBJ1-2	NA	CASSLATNYGYTF	TGTGCCAGCAGTTTGGCCACTAACTATGGCTACACCTTC
NA	TRBV5-1	TRBJ1-6	NA	CASQPGGVYNSPLHF	TGCGCCAGCCAGCCGGGGGGCGTTTATAATTCACCCCTCCACTTT
NA	TRBV27	TRBJ1-2	NA	CASRSGVGYTF	TGTGCCAGCCGTTCAGGGGTTGGCTACACCTTC
NA	TRBV7-3	TRBJ1-2	TRBD1	CASSLNPGQGAHGYTF	TGTGCCAGCAGCTTAAACCCCGGACAGGGGGCCCATGGCTACACCTTC
NA	TRBV6-1	TRBJ1-1	NA	CASSAAGGTEAFF	TGTGCCAGCAGTGCGGCGGGGGGCACTGAAGCTTTCTTT
once	TRBV5-4	TRBJ2-3	NA	CASSLGGSDTQYF	TGTGCCAGCAGCTTGGGGGGCTCAGATACGCAGTATTTT
NA	TRBV5-6	TRBJ2-1	TRBD2	CASSLYTSGGRDNEQFF	TGTGCCAGCAGCTTGTATACTAGCGGGGGCCGGGACAATGAGCAGTTCTTC
NA	TRBV2	TRBJ1-6	NA	CASSPDSNAGSPLHF	TGTGCCAGCAGTCCTGACTCCAACGCCGGTTCACCCCTCCACTTT
NA	TRBV9	TRBJ1-1	NA	CASSVGWATEAFF	TGTGCCAGCAGCGTAGGGTGGGCCACTGAAGCTTTCTTT
NA	TRBV7-6	TRBJ2-5	NA	CASSLDSLTGETQYF	TGTGCCAGCAGCCTAGACTCGCTGACTGGGGAGACCCAGTACTTC
NA	TRBV18	TRBJ1-5	NA	CASSLSNQPQHF	TGTGCCAGCTCACTAAGCAATCAGCCCCAGCATTTT
NA	TRBV7-6	TRBJ2-7	TRBD2	CASSSSGGTSGTYEQYF	TGTGCCAGCAGCTCCTCTGGTGGGACTAGCGGAACCTACGAGCAGTACTTC
NA	TRBV30	TRBJ2-7	NA	CAWSVVRGYEQYF	TGTGCCTGGAGTGTAGTCAGGGGCTACGAGCAGTACTTC
NA	TRBV6-6	TRBJ1-2	NA	CASTPRESHYGYTF	TGTGCCAGCACCCCAAGAGAGTCCCACTATGGCTACACCTTC
few	TRBV6-1	TRBJ1-5	TRBD1	CASSESGGSNQPQHF	TGTGCCAGCAGTGAGTCAGGGGGTAGCAATCAGCCCCAGCATTTT
NA	TRBV19	TRBJ1-2	TRBD1	CASSTSGTGYYGYTF	TGTGCCAGTAGTACCTCCGGGACAGGTTATTATGGCTACACCTTC
NA	TRBV27	TRBJ2-3	TRBD1	CASSSRDRERGITDTQYF	TGTGCCAGCAGTTCCCGGGACAGGGAGAGGGGTATCACAGATACGCAGTATTTT
NA	TRBV7-8	TRBJ1-3	TRBD1	CASSLGDSFSGNTIYF	TGTGCCAGCAGCTTAGGGGACAGTTTCTCTGGAAACACCATATATTTT
NA	TRBV30	TRBJ2-5	NA	CAWSEGAVSGRETQYF	TGTGCCTGGAGTGAAGGGGCTGTTAGCGGTAGGGAGACCCAGTACTTC
NA	TRBV5-4	TRBJ2-1	TRBD1	CASSTGGIGNEQFF	TGTGCCAGCAGTACAGGGGGTATCGGCAATGAGCAGTTCTTC
NA	TRBV9	TRBJ1-2	TRBD1	CASSVGDSEDSYTF	TGTGCCAGCAGCGTAGGGGACAGTGAAGATAGCTACACCTTC